This T cell receptor (beta chain) was recorded in a study of T cells after yellow fever vaccination. 5'RACE template switching produced TCR cDNA carrying a universal primer site and UMIs. TCRdb re-derived calls from the 5' RACE reads in MiXCR, one entry per CDR3 protein. The sample holds roughly 520,000 distinct CDR3 sequences, just over 20% seen once. Germline V gene lookup returns CDR1 SQVTM and CDR2 ANQGSEA. J lost 7 bases, V lost 0 bases, and 9 bases had no gene match. This CDR3 region has 15 residues. General observations from the study: Primary-vaccination clones mostly resurfaced post-booster (nearly 97% CD4, roughly 90% CD8). Across the CD4 and CD8 compartments, a small share of clonotypes was present in both.

As concerns this clonotype: No antigen is known for it.

The chain recombines TRBV29-1 with TRBJ1-2; 9 bases are shared with TRBD1. Here the sequenced sample was PBMCs, taken approximately 20 days after the first yellow fever vaccination. This sequence was found in a man in his late teens or twenties who received the YFV17D yellow fever vaccine. The CDR3 bases are TGCAGCGTTGAAGATCTGAGGACAGGGGCGGCTGGCTACACCTTC. As protein: CSVEDLRTGAAGYTF.